This T cell receptor beta chain was profiled in a study of blood T cell repertoires in COVID-19. Per the original data handling: Amplified reference gene primers provided the basis for estimating nucleated cell counts. Generated by immunoSEQ multiplex PCR, the TCRdb table keeps only in-frame clones and is missing some. Clonal size and the V and J genes are those of that table, whereas D and trimming came from the DNA. This table holds approximately 140,000 clones, 85% to 90% found once. This CDR3 spans 12 amino acids. The germline V gene has CDR1 SNHLY and CDR2 FYNNEI. The V gene lost 10 bases and the J gene lost 2 bases, with 11 bases spanning the gap. This clone was seen just once.

The V and J genes are TRBV2 and TRBJ2-5, with a weak D call TRBD1 (5 bases). Material: peripheral blood. The sequence came from an elderly man with acute or convalescent COVID-19. This CDR3 reads CATGREQETQYF. The CDR3 DNA reads TGTGCCACCGGCAGGGAACAAGAGACCCAGTACTTC.